The source of this T cell receptor beta chain is a study of blood T cell repertoires in COVID-19. Overall study context: COVID-19 samples, acute and convalescent, were from the United States, Italy and Spain. Sources were T cells, B-cell-depleted T cells, or PBMCs; the material itself was cDNA or gDNA.

Original processing notes: Amplification with reference gene primers provided the estimates of nucleated cell counts. Data came from immunoSEQ multiplex PCR; TCRdb stores just in-frame clones and leaves some out. For V, J and clone size, that table is used; D and trimming come from the DNA. The table has some 150,000 clones, roughly 90% seen once; the top ten hold more than 9%. This TCR was recovered from a man aged 45-65 years with active or convalescent COVID-19. Sequencing was done on a sample of peripheral blood.

CDR3 nucleotides: TGTGCCAGCAGCTTGGTGGCCGGGTACGAGCAGTACTTC. This gives the protein CASSLVAGYEQYF. The chain joins TRBV5-4 to TRBJ2-7, with unresolved D. With 0 bases removed from V and 4 bases from J, the gap between germline ends came to 8 bases. Germline-derived CDR1 and CDR2 are SGHNT and YYREEE (reference sequence). The CDR3 has 13 amino acids.